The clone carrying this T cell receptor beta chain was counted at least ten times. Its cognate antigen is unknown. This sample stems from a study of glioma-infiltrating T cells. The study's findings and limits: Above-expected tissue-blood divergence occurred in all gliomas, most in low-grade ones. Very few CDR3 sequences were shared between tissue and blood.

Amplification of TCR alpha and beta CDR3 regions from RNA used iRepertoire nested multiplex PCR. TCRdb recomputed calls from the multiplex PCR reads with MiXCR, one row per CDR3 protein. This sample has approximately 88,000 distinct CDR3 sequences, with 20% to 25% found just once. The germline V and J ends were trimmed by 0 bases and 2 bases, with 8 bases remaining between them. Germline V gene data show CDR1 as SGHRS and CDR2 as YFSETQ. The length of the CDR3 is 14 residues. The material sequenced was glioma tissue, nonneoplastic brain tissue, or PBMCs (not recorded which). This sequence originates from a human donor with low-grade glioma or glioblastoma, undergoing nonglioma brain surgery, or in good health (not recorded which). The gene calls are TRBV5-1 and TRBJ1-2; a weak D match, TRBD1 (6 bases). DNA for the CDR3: TGCGCCAGCAGCTTGGGGGGGGCCAACTATGGCTACACCTTC. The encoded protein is CASSLGGANYGYTF.